These T cell receptor beta chains were read from a single sample in a study of beta chain features in type 1 diabetes. TCRdb keeps only in-frame clones here, not all; method: immunoSEQ multiplex PCR. The table has about 24,000 clones, more than 60% seen once. What was sequenced was Tregs from blood. These TCRs come from a woman aged 40-49 years in good health. CDR3s leave out the opening cysteine and the closing phenylalanine or tryptophan. The order of the fields is V gene, CDR3 protein.

TRBV19	ASKGLRGFNYGYT
TRBV7-2	ASSLGDRWGGYT
TRBV29-1	SVSGNRVYEQY
TRBV7-2	ASSLNLGNQPQH
TRBV11-2	ASSSAHGGEQF
TRBV11-2	ASSPTWGVESPLH
TRBV6-6	ASSPTSGVTYEQY
TRBV9	ASSVVRDRSTEQF
TRBV7-2	ASSLDRGPYNEQF
TRBV5-1	ASSPLYNEQF
TRBV7-8	ASSYGQTLNTEAF
TRBV18	ASSPPASGNTIY
TRBV5-1	ASSLSGVGYT
TRBV5-1	ASSLGAARSSYEQY
TRBV4-3	ASSAEGSEAF
TRBV7-8	ASSRRLAGGYYEQY
TRBV4-1	ASSQLSSGGETQY
TRBV7-8	ASSYQGANYGYT
TRBV6-1	ASSFGRGSTEAF
TRBV5-5	ASSLAVSGRVDYGYT
TRBV5-4	ASSYRGRGHGTDTQY
TRBV6-5	ASSYSLGHFYNEQF
TRBV5-6	ASRQTGLVAKNIQY
TRBV5-4	ASSWGTGTFTGELF
TRBV4-3	ASSQDGQYYGYT
TRBV4-2	ASSQSITVADTQY
TRBV25-1	ASSEPGQGNGYT
TRBV2	ASRSKTGAYEQY
TRBV7-2	ASSRQGEYGYT
TRBV29-1	SVRLRDSPYEQY
TRBV11-2	ASSLVVQGAVGTEAF
TRBV10-3	AIRGAGGSSYEQY
TRBV4-3	ASSQGSVAGSSYEQY
TRBV5-6	ASSIQGFGYGYT
TRBV5-1	ASSLDGSYEQY
TRBV2	ASSAERGHGNTIY
TRBV9	ASSNSGGRQETQY
TRBV28	ASGATTNEKLF
TRBV10-3	AISESTQGYSPLH
TRBV5-4	ASKGDRGVGDTQY
TRBV11-2	ASSPRQINYGYT
TRBV29-1	SGGRDRENGYT
TRBV5-1	ASSLGGGSYNEQF
TRBV7-8	ASSPSQTGVVYEQY
TRBV7-9	ASSRLGTGVYEKLF
TRBV6-6	ASSLSPPRGADTQY
TRBV6-5	ASQRGSYNEQF
TRBV6-1	ASTDRATTYEQY
TRBV5-1	ASSLNGGNTGELF
TRBV18	ASSPRAQGAHTGELF
TRBV5-1	ASSPIPRDLSTDTQY
TRBV5-1	ASSSQGRLGQY